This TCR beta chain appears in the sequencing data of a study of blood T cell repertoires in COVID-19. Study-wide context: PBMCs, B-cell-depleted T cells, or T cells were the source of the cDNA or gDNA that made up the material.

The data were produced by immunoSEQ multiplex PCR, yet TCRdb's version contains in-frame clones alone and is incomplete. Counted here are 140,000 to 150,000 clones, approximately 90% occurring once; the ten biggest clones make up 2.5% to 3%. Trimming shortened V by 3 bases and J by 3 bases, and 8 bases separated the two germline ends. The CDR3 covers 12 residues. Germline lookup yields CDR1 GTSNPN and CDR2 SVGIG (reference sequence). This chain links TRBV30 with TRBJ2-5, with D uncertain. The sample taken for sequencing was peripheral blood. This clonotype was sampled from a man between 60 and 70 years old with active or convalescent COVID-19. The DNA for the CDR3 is TGTGCCTGGAGACAATACAAAGAGACCCAGTACTTC. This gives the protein CAWRQYKETQYF.